The T cell receptor beta chain described here comes from a study of OX40 agonist ivuxolimab in advanced cancers. TCRdb's table, derived via immunoSEQ multiplex PCR, lists solely in-frame clones and lacks some. The data contain more than 55,000 clones, 88% of them singletons. The receptor was isolated from an adult with an advanced solid tumor such as melanoma, head and neck, liver or kidney cancer. Material: CD4+ or CD8+ T cells sorted from blood, obtained in a trial of the OX40 agonist ivuxolimab.

The CDR3 DNA reads as TGTGCCAGCAGCCCGTGGACTAGCGGGTACAATGAGCAGTTCTTC. Translation gives CASSPWTSGYNEQFF. The chain has TRBV14 and TRBJ2-1, with 11 positions matching TRBD2. This CDR3 has 15 residues. With 4 bases clipped from V and 4 bases from J, the junction kept 3 bases outside the gene matches. Germline CDR1 and CDR2: SGHDN and FVKESK.